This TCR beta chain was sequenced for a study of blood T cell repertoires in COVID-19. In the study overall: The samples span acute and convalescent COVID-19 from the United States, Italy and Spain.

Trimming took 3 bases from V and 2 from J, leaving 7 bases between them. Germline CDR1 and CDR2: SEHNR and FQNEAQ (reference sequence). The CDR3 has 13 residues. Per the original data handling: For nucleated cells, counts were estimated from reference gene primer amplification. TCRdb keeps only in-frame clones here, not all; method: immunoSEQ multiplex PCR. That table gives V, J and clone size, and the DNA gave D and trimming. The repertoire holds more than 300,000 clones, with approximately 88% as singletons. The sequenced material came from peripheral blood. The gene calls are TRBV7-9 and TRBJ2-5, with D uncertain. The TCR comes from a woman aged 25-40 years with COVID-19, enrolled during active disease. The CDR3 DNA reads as TGTGCCAGCAGCTTTGTACAGCAAGAGACCCAGTACTTC. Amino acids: CASSFVQQETQYF.